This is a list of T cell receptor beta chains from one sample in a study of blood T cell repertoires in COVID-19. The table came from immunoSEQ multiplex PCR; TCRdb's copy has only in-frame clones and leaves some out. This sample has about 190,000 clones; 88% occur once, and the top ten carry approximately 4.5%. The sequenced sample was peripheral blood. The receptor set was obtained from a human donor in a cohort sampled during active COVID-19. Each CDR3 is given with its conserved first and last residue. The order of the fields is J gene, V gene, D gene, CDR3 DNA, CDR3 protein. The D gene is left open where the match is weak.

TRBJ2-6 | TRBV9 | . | TGTGCCAGCAGCGTAGGGAGAGGGGGATCCGGGGCCAACGTCCTGACTTTC | CASSVGRGGSGANVLTF
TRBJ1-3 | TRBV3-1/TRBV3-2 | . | TGTGCCAGCAGCCACCTCTCGTTTAGAAGCTCTGGAAACACCATATATTTT | CASSHLSFRSSGNTIYF
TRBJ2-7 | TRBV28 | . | TGTGCCAGCAGTCCCTCCCAGATCGAGCAGTACTTC | CASSPSQIEQYF
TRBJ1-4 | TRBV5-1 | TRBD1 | TGCGCCAGCAAGAGGGGGCCAACTAATGAAAAACTGTTTTTT | CASKRGPTNEKLFF
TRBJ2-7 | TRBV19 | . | TGTGCCAGTAGTATTATCTGGGCACCCCGGGGGTCCACCTCCTACGAGCAGTACTTC | CASSIIWAPRGSTSYEQYF
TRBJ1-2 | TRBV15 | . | TGTGCCACCAGCAGAGGAGGCAGACTGGTTGATGGCTACACCTTC | CATSRGGRLVDGYTF
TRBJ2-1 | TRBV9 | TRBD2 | TGTGCCAGCAGCGTAAGCGGGGGGACTTCCTACAATGAGCAGTTCTTC | CASSVSGGTSYNEQFF
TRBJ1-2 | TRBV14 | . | TGTGCCAGCAGCCAAGACAGGGGTTGGGTTTGCTATGGCTACACCTTC | CASSQDRGWVCYGYTF
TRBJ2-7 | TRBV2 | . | TGTGCCAGCCGACGGACAGGTCTGGGGGGCGAGCAGTACTTC | CASRRTGLGGEQYF
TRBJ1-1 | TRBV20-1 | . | TGCAGTGCTAGTGGCAGGGCGGTGAGGACTGAAGCTTTCTTT | CSASGRAVRTEAFF